Described below is a single T cell receptor (beta chain) sequence and its context. This clonotype came up a few times. The antigen it recognizes is unknown. No qualities accompany the bases; no much larger clone lies one base away. The CDR3 contains 16 residues, cysteine and phenylalanine counted. Only the CDR3 portion is preserved as DNA: 48 bases, with reading frame beginning at the first base. CDR1 and CDR2 were assigned from the germline V gene as SGHAT and FQNNGV. Trimming leaves V shorter by 2 bases and J shorter by 8 bases, with the junction holding 9 bases beyond the gene matches. These data belong to a study of human T cells and chemical hapten exposure (dated by TCRdb to 2020 to 2022). Regarding the research as a whole: For sensitization, 2% DPC in acetone was applied to a 2 cm by 2 cm area of upper inner arm skin. The mostly female patient cohort included alopecia areata with under or over 50% scalp involvement, alopecia totalis and alopecia universalis. Blood samples were taken from patients before sensitization (week 0) and at 2, 6 and about 24 weeks after DPC sensitization. Throughout the approximately 26-week study period, patients were also given weekly therapeutic DPC doses on the scalp. Libraries were pooled for sequencing, and per-sample TCR yields varied mainly because of small differences in library volumes within the pool. For TCR sequencing, blood came from 25 to 35 alopecia patients at anywhere from one to four time points (pre-sensitization, 2, 6 and 24 weeks). Peripheral blood TCR repertoire changes were tracked in vivo in alopecia patients during primary and secondary sensitization to the hapten diphenylcyclopropenone (DPC). Patch testing was performed on the upper back with Finn chambers containing 0.01% DPC, and the patch tests were scored after 6 days according to International Contact Dermatitis Research Group standards. Study-level results and caveats: A positive correlation was found between the number of PT1 expanded TCRs and patch test score, with significance reached at thresholds 8, 16 and 32 but not 4. DPC sensitization did not change the number of TCRs with a frequency above 1 in 1000, and there was no evidence of changes in global repertoire structure. Alopecia, a presumed autoimmune disease, was present in all patients, so the immune response of the patients might differ from that of healthy individuals. After repeated subsampling, changes were observed in the strength of the expansion versus patch-test correlation and in the threshold at which the correlation became significant. Expanded TCRs formed significantly more large CDR3 similarity clusters than pre-sensitization or healthy control sets, consistent with antigen-driven responses.

To prepare the library, RACE was applied. The sequencing machine was a NextSeq 500. During library preparation, unique molecular identifiers were attached to individual cDNA molecules so that TCRs could be counted quantitatively and reproducibly. From each blood RNA sample, both TCR alpha and TCR beta chains were sequenced. Concerning the study's data processing: Samples had a median of 95,638 TCRs, with a range from about 23,224 to 750,000. V, J and CDR3 annotation of the TCR reads was performed with the Decombinator software suite. For the PS versus PT1 abundance plots, all samples were subsampled to the same number of TCRs (28,000). TCRs were defined as expanded if absent before sensitization and observed at least eight times at the 2-week time point. TCRdb cleaned the public reads at Q25 with fastp, built clones with MiXCR and kept in-frame beta chains. Every entry covers one CDR3 protein and lists the most common genes and DNA from its rows. TCRdb's processing, not the study's, gives the V and J calls here. The sample data list 350,000 or so distinct CDR3 sequences, and under 8% of these were observed just once. Of the sample, about 8% falls within the top ten clones.

The sample's time point, from its label and the paper: patch test 1, 2 weeks after DPC sensitization. The intended sense of this specimen's treatment or condition label: therapeutic diphenylcyclopropenone sensitization with weekly scalp DPC. At each patch-test visit, blood was drawn before the patch test was applied. To be eligible, patients had to be aged 18 to 70, diagnosed with alopecia and judged suitable for DPC therapy, while pregnant patients were excluded. Total RNA was isolated from unfractionated whole blood collected in Tempus Blood RNA tubes. The specimen comprised whole blood, sampled in connection with sensitization to the hapten diphenylcyclopropenone (DPC). The V and J genes are TRBV11-2 and TRBJ1-4; the junction holds 9 bases that match TRBD1. The sequence was obtained from a woman younger than 30 with alopecia areata. Some clones in this sample may be carry-over from other donors' samples. The nucleotide sequence reads as follows: TGTGCCAGCAGCTTAACAGGGGGCCTGTATTTCGAAAAACTGTTTTTT. It encodes CASSLTGGLYFEKLFF. Outside the CDR3, residues come from the reference TRBV11-2 and TRBJ1-4 proteins, so the full variable domain is: EAGVAQSPRYKIIEKRQSVAFWCNPISGHATLYWYQQILGQGPKLLIQFQNNGVVDDSQLPKDRFSAERLKGVDSTLKIQPAKLEDSAVYLCASSLTGGLYFEKLFFGSGTQLSVL.